These 3 T cell receptor beta chains were sequenced from one sample in a study of blood T cell repertoires in COVID-19. The method was immunoSEQ multiplex PCR; TCRdb's version includes in-frame clones alone and lacks a portion of them. The table lists a few hundred thousand clones, about nine tenths of them singletons. The sample taken for sequencing was peripheral blood. The receptors derive from a young woman with COVID-19, enrolled during active disease.

CDR3 sequence reads: CAWSQGTEWPQHF. Written as DNA, the CDR3 is TGTGCCTGGAGTCAGGGGACAGAGTGGCCCCAGCATTTT. The chain employs TRBV30 and TRBJ1-5, with 7 positions matching TRBD1. CDR3 size: 13 residues. Germline trimming cut 2 bases from V and 9 bases from J; bases unmatched to any gene: 7. Germline V gene lookup returns CDR1 GTSNPN and CDR2 SVGIG (reference sequence). Looking up the rest from reference TRBV30 and TRBJ1-5 gives the full variable domain: SQTIHQWPATLVQPVGSPLSLECTVEGTSNPNLYWYRQAAGRGLQLLFYSVGIGQISSEVPQNLSASRPQDRQFILSSKKLLLSDSGFYLCAWSQGTEWPQHFGDGTRLSIL.

J is TRBJ1-2 and V is TRBV12-3 or TRBV12-4; a possible D gene is TRBD1 (5 bases). CDR3 size: 13 residues. The germline V and J ends were trimmed by 5 bases and 6 bases, with 13 bases remaining between them. CDR3 bases: TGTGCCAGCAGTCAACAGGTACTGAATGGCTACACCTTC. Encoded protein: CASSQQVLNGYTF.

In this sample, this clone turned up a few times. The gene calls are TRBV28 and TRBJ1-1, with a tentative D call TRBD1 (5 bases). CDR3 size: 15 residues. Germline V gene lookup returns CDR1 MDHEN and CDR2 SYDVKM. V lost 8 bases and J 6 bases, leaving 22 bases between the germline ends. CDR3 bases: TGTGCCAGCCACCCTGCCCTCGGGGGTGGCTCTGAAGCTTTCTTT. This codes for CASHPALGGGSEAFF.